This T cell receptor beta chain stems from a study of T cell repertoires in cytomegalovirus infection. TCRdb reanalysed the reads using MiXCR and keeps one entry per CDR3 protein. The profile shows a few hundred thousand distinct CDR3 sequences, about 33% of them singletons. Remarks on this clonotype: What it binds is not known.

The CDR3 loop spans 17 amino acids. The V and J ends lost 5 bases and 3 bases, in that order; junction bases with no gene match: 12. The sequencing here drew on cultured PBMCs, taken from culture after CMV antigen stimulation. The sequence was obtained from a human donor in good health (CMV status not recorded). Some clones in this sample may be carry-over from other donors' samples. The chain recombines TRBV12-3 or TRBV12-4 with TRBJ1-4, with TRBD1 matching 7 bases. CDR3 amino acids: CASSQDLSGGPNEKLFF. CDR3 coding DNA: TGTGCCAGCAGTCAGGACCTTTCAGGGGGTCCTAATGAAAAACTGTTTTTT.